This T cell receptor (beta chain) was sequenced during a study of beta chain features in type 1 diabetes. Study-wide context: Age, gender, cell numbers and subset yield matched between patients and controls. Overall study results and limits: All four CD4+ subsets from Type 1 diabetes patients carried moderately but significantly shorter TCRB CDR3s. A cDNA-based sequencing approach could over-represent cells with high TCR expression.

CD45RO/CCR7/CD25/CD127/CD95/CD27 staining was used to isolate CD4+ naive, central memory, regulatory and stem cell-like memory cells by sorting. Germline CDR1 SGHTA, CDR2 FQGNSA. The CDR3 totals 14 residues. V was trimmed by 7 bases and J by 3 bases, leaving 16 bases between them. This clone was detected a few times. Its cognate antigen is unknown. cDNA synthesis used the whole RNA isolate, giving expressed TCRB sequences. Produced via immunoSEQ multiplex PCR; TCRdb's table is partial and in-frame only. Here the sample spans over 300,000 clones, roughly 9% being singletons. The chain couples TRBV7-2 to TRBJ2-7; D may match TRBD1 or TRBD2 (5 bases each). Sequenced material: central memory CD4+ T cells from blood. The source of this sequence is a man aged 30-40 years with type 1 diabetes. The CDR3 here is CASNRESRDYEQYF. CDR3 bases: TGTGCCAGCAACCGGGAATCCAGGGACTACGAGCAGTACTTC.